This T cell receptor beta chain was identified in a study of CD4+ T cells in melanoma. Overall study results and limits: CD8+ T cell, macrophage and B cell function reportedly correlated with neoantigen-specific CD4+ T cells. In melanoma, neoantigen-specific CD4+ T cells reportedly differed in differentiation state.

Assay used: immunoSEQ multiplex PCR; TCRdb lists only in-frame clones, some missing. Here the sample spans about 140,000 clones, nearly 95% being singletons. V lost 0 bases, J lost 5 bases, and 10 bases lay in between. The CDR3 length is 14 residues. Per the germline V gene, CDR1 is MNHEY and CDR2 is SVGAGI. On this clone: Its antigen is unknown.

The receptor was derived from a human donor with melanoma. The V and J genes are TRBV6-5 and TRBJ1-1; D gene unclear. The CDR3 spells CASSYSAGTTEAFF. CDR3 DNA: TGTGCCAGCAGTTACTCGGCAGGAACAACTGAAGCTTTCTTT.